The rows below give T cell receptor beta chains drawn from one sample of a study of monozygotic twins with inflammatory bowel disease. TCRdb reprocessed the 5' RACE reads and keeps a single row for each CDR3 protein, giving no DNA. Here the sample table reports 350,000 to 550,000 distinct CDR3 sequences. What was sequenced was blood. These receptor sequences come from a human donor with ulcerative colitis or Crohn's disease, or a healthy co-twin of an affected twin (not recorded which). Both conserved end residues are part of each CDR3.

J gene: TRBJ2-1; V gene: TRBV7-2; CDR3 protein: CASSLIPRGLNEQFF
J gene: TRBJ2-1; V gene: TRBV3-1; CDR3 protein: CASSQRRSSYNEQFF
J gene: TRBJ1-6; V gene: TRBV7-9; CDR3 protein: CASSLTPGSSPLHF
J gene: TRBJ2-7; V gene: TRBV7-9; CDR3 protein: CASSLVPGWDYEQYF
J gene: TRBJ2-7; V gene: TRBV4-3; CDR3 protein: CASSQGPGYEQYF
J gene: TRBJ2-5; V gene: TRBV5-1; CDR3 protein: CASSVTSGRETQYF
J gene: TRBJ2-7; V gene: TRBV28; CDR3 protein: CASSLGIRRGVSYEQYF
J gene: TRBJ2-2; V gene: TRBV6-2/TRBV6-3; CDR3 protein: CASTDPPGGELFF
J gene: TRBJ2-1; V gene: TRBV27; CDR3 protein: CATFALSSYNEQFF
J gene: TRBJ1-6; V gene: TRBV6-5; CDR3 protein: CASSYPPGGADSPLHF
J gene: TRBJ2-1; V gene: TRBV2; CDR3 protein: CASRGLAGGTLHNEQFF
J gene: TRBJ2-2; V gene: TRBV12-3/TRBV12-4; CDR3 protein: CASSYGGANTGELFF
J gene: TRBJ2-1; V gene: TRBV29-1; CDR3 protein: CSIRSYNEQFF
J gene: TRBJ2-7; V gene: TRBV12-3/TRBV12-4; CDR3 protein: CASRPTTSGKSYEQYF
J gene: TRBJ2-1; V gene: TRBV4-3; CDR3 protein: CASSQDSSGSYNEQFF
J gene: TRBJ2-1; V gene: TRBV21-1; CDR3 protein: CASSKRHEQFF
J gene: TRBJ2-1; V gene: TRBV3-1; CDR3 protein: CASSQVDGGRQFF
J gene: TRBJ2-3; V gene: TRBV7-2; CDR3 protein: CASSFSGRADTQYF
J gene: TRBJ2-2; V gene: TRBV9; CDR3 protein: CASSVGVELFF
J gene: TRBJ2-1; V gene: TRBV6-5; CDR3 protein: CASSQTQGEQFF
J gene: TRBJ2-5; V gene: TRBV18; CDR3 protein: CASSQDLQETQYF
J gene: TRBJ2-7; V gene: TRBV29-1; CDR3 protein: CSVGHGADEQYF
J gene: TRBJ1-6; V gene: TRBV2; CDR3 protein: CASSESMGARSPLHF
J gene: TRBJ2-5; V gene: TRBV11-2; CDR3 protein: CASSPPRGGQYF
J gene: TRBJ1-4; V gene: TRBV5-1; CDR3 protein: CASSPQTGGHEKLFF
J gene: TRBJ2-1; V gene: TRBV29-1; CDR3 protein: CSLGLAGGGNEQFF
J gene: TRBJ2-7; V gene: TRBV7-2; CDR3 protein: CASSPSGANTYEQYF
J gene: TRBJ2-1; V gene: TRBV11-2; CDR3 protein: CASSLAHLDPIF
J gene: TRBJ1-4; V gene: TRBV25-1; CDR3 protein: CASSGEQGEKLFF
J gene: TRBJ1-1; V gene: TRBV19; CDR3 protein: CASSGQGFRTEAFF
J gene: TRBJ1-6; V gene: TRBV14; CDR3 protein: CASSQRIDRDEGNSPLHF
J gene: TRBJ2-1; V gene: TRBV12-3/TRBV12-4; CDR3 protein: CASSVRDSSEQFF
J gene: TRBJ2-7; V gene: TRBV2; CDR3 protein: CASSGRDGSYEQYF
J gene: TRBJ1-5; V gene: TRBV6-2/TRBV6-3; CDR3 protein: CASSRRPTKNQPQHF
J gene: TRBJ2-3; V gene: TRBV3-1; CDR3 protein: CASSPRGAGLTDTQYF
J gene: TRBJ2-1; V gene: TRBV20-1; CDR3 protein: CSARDGAGAYEQFF
J gene: TRBJ2-5; V gene: TRBV19; CDR3 protein: CASSQSGQETQYF
J gene: TRBJ1-5; V gene: TRBV6-1; CDR3 protein: CASSEEGMNQPQHF
J gene: TRBJ2-5; V gene: TRBV7-2; CDR3 protein: CASRRSGAGGKETQYF
J gene: TRBJ1-2; V gene: TRBV5-1; CDR3 protein: CASSLVIWTGENYGYTF
J gene: TRBJ1-2; V gene: TRBV5-1; CDR3 protein: CASSIGQGYGYTF
J gene: TRBJ1-5; V gene: TRBV27; CDR3 protein: CASSTTGYGNQPQHF
J gene: TRBJ2-3; V gene: TRBV4-1; CDR3 protein: CASSQAGPRTDTQYF
J gene: TRBJ2-1; V gene: TRBV7-3; CDR3 protein: CASSFEAGTYNEQFF
J gene: TRBJ2-7; V gene: TRBV11-2; CDR3 protein: CASSLRPHGEEQYF
J gene: TRBJ2-3; V gene: TRBV7-9; CDR3 protein: CASSLVGNTDTQYF
J gene: TRBJ2-1; V gene: TRBV9; CDR3 protein: CASRGAGPNNEQFF
J gene: TRBJ2-4; V gene: TRBV20-1; CDR3 protein: CSLLQAAKNIQYF
J gene: TRBJ1-4; V gene: TRBV7-9; CDR3 protein: CASSWTGDMATNEKLFF